The clone carrying this T cell receptor (beta chain) has just a few counts. What it binds is unknown. The data belong to a study of vaccination and CD4 T cells after COVID-19. Study background: Samples were taken after vaccination, a median of approximately 72 days after dose two, with a range of 14 to 241. Whole-study findings and limits: Vaccine-specific clones numbering 304 of 307 showed spike mono-reactivity in convalescent patients.

This CDR3 is 15 amino acids long. Trimming cost V 4 bases and J 5 bases, with 18 bases left between them. Germline V gives CDR1 SGHRS, CDR2 YFSETQ. Treatment specified: approximately nine-day PBMC culture with coronavirus spike peptide pools or control peptides (ViraFEST assay). Sequencing of DNA taken from cultured CD4+ T cells relied on the Oncomine TCR Beta short-read assay. TCRdb passed the PCR reads through MiXCR, listing each CDR3 protein once. The profile shows approximately 4,200 distinct CDR3 sequences, about 18% of them singletons. Sequenced: CD4+ T cells from blood, cultured in vitro. This sequence originates from a human donor who had recovered from COVID-19. The chain employs TRBV5-1 and TRBJ2-5, with D possibly matching TRBD1 (6 bases). DNA of the CDR3: TGCGCCAGCAGCGGGTCCCGCCAGGGGAAGGAGACCCAGTACTTC. Amino acid sequence: CASSGSRQGKETQYF.